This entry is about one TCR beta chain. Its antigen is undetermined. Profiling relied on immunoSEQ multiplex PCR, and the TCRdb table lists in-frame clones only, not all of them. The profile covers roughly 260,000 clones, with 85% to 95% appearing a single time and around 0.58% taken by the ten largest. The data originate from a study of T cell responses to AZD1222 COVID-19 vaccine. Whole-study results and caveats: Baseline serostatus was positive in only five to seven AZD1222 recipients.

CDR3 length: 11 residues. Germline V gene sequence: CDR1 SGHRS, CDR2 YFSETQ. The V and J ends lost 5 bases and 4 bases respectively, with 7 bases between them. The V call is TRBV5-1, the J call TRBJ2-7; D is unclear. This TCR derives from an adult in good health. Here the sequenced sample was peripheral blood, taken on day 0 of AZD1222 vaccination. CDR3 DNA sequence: TGCGCCAGCAGGGGCGAATACGAGCAGTACTTC. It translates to CASRGEYEQYF.